This TCR beta chain appears in the sequencing data of a study of circulating CD8 cells and anti-PD-1 response in melanoma. Each library started from around 14 ng of total RNA using the QIAseq Immune Repertoire TCR panel. TCRdb ran MiXCR on the reads and lists one entry per CDR3 protein. The sample includes about 220 distinct CDR3 sequences, roughly 7.5% of them seen just once. This CDR3 is 15 amino acids long. With 6 bases removed from V and 2 bases from J, the gap between germline ends came to 15 bases. The germline V gene has CDR1 SNHLY and CDR2 FYNNEI. From live CD3+CD8+TCRalphabeta+ cells, four PD-1 and/or TIGIT subsets were sorted. Sample share makes this clonotype large.

V gene TRBV2 combines with J gene TRBJ2-3; perhaps TRBD1 as D (5 bases). This TCR was recovered from a human donor with melanoma. The sequencing here drew on CD8+ T cells from PBMCs, taken at baseline or after one month of anti-PD-1 therapy (not recorded which). CDR3 nucleotides: TGTGCCAGCAGCCCTGTTGAAGGGGACACAGATACGCAGTATTTT. Translation gives CASSPVEGDTDTQYF.